These 29 T cell receptor beta chains were all obtained from the same sample, sequenced in a study of blood T cell repertoires in COVID-19. Some clones are missing from TCRdb's copy, which holds only in-frame ones; the method was immunoSEQ multiplex PCR. The repertoire includes about 270,000 clones, 80% to 90% of them detected once, and about 4% sits in the top ten. Material for sequencing was PBMCs or T cells enriched from blood (not recorded which). The source of these receptors is a woman aged 25-40 years with acute COVID-19.

This chain connects TRBV10-3 to TRBJ2-2; 9 positions agree with TRBD1. The J segment lost 4 bases and the V segment lost 8 bases, leaving 2 bases of the junction unmatched. This CDR3 spans 13 amino acids. CDR1 and CDR2 from the germline V gene are ENHRY and SYGVKD. The CDR3 spells CAISTGGTGELFF. For the CDR3, the DNA is TGTGCCATCTCGACAGGGGGCACCGGGGAGCTGTTTTTT.

CDR3: CASSVEGRNTIYF. CDR3 coding DNA: TGTGCCAGCAGCGTAGAGGGGAGAAACACCATATATTTT. The chain employs TRBV9 and TRBJ1-3; D is possibly TRBD1 (5 bases). The CDR3 has 13 amino acids. Germline assignment: CDR1 SGDLS and CDR2 YYNGEE. Between the trimmed V and J ends, which lost 0 bases and 5 bases, there was a span of 6 bases.

The genes are TRBV3-1 (or the pseudogene TRBV3-2) and TRBJ2-7, with 7 bases identical to TRBD2. V lost 1 base to trimming and J lost 5 bases; unmatched junction nucleotides: 2. The CDR3 has 13 residues. In germline, CDR1 is LGHDT, CDR2 YNNKEL (reference sequence). As DNA, the CDR3 is TGTGCCAGCAGCCAAGTAAGCGGGAACGAGCAGTACTTC. This gives the protein CASSQVSGNEQYF.

The chain combines TRBV7-6 with TRBJ2-7; 8 bases are a match to TRBD2. The J segment lost 3 bases and the V segment lost 1 base, leaving 5 bases of the junction unmatched. Germline V lookup: CDR1 SGHVS, CDR2 FNYEAQ. The CDR3 covers 15 residues. The CDR3 loop reads CASSLGPGGGYEQYF. Here the CDR3 DNA reads TGTGCCAGCAGCTTAGGCCCGGGAGGGGGCTACGAGCAGTACTTC.

The rearrangement joins TRBV9 to TRBJ1-1; no clear D gene. Trimming removed 0 bases at V and 11 bases at J, with 11 bases between. The CDR3 loop spans 12 amino acids. The germline V gene encodes CDR1 SGDLS and CDR2 YYNGEE. The CDR3 here is CASSVDGVRAFF. Written as DNA, the CDR3 is TGTGCCAGCAGCGTAGACGGGGTACGGGCTTTCTTT.

The chain carries TRBV3-1 (or the pseudogene TRBV3-2) and TRBJ2-1; TRBD2 matches at 8 bases. The CDR3 runs 16 residues. V lost 0 bases and J lost 4; bases outside the gene matches: 5. Germline V gene sequence: CDR1 LGHDT, CDR2 YNNKEL (reference sequence). CDR3 DNA sequence: TGTGCCAGCAGCCAAGAAGTTAGCGGGGCTTACAATGAGCAGTTCTTC. Amino acid sequence: CASSQEVSGAYNEQFF.

The chain links TRBV7-7 to TRBJ2-1; a weak D match, TRBD2 (6 bases). Trimming took off 0 bases at V and 9 bases at J, with 15 bases between the two ends. Germline CDR1 and CDR2: SSHAT and FNYEAQ (reference sequence). The length of the CDR3 is 15 residues. CDR3 coding DNA: TGTGCCAGCAGCTTAGCGGGAGGCCCTGGTCCTGAGCAGTTCTTC. As protein: CASSLAGGPGPEQFF.

The chain has TRBV5-1 and TRBJ2-7, with D maybe TRBD2 (5 bases). V was trimmed by 0 bases and J by 1 base, leaving 8 bases between them. CDR3 size: 14 residues. Germline values: CDR1 SGHRS, CDR2 YFSETQ. CDR3 in amino acids: CASSLAGSSYEQYF. For the CDR3, the DNA is TGCGCCAGCAGCTTGGCGGGATCGTCCTACGAGCAGTACTTC.

This CDR3 is CASSVQGSDTGELFF. The CDR3 DNA reads TGTGCCAGCAGCGTACAGGGGTCGGACACCGGGGAGCTGTTTTTT. The chain employs TRBV9 and TRBJ2-2; maybe TRBD1 (6 bases). The V and J ends lost 1 base and 3 bases respectively, with 10 bases between them. The CDR3 extends over 15 amino acids. Germline V gene lookup returns CDR1 SGDLS and CDR2 YYNGEE. Full variable domain (rest looked up from reference TRBV9 and TRBJ2-2): DSGVTQTPKHLITATGQRVTLRCSPRSGDLSVYWYQQSLDQGLQFLIQYYNGEERAKGNILERFSAQQFPDLHSELNLSSLELGDSALYFCASSVQGSDTGELFFGEGSRLTVL.

This chain uses TRBV18 with TRBJ2-2, with D hard to call. The CDR3 extends over 16 amino acids. CDR1 KGHSH and CDR2 LQKENI come from the germline V gene. The V gene lost 3 bases and the J gene lost 0 bases, with 11 bases spanning the gap. The CDR3 coding sequence is TGTGCCAGCTCACCTAACCAGGAAACGAACACCGGGGAGCTGTTTTTT. It is translated as CASSPNQETNTGELFF.

The V and J genes are TRBV19 and TRBJ2-3; 9 bases agree with TRBD1. The CDR3 covers 13 residues. The V and J ends lost 8 bases and 6 bases, in that order; junction bases with no gene match: 6. The germline V gene has CDR1 LNHDA and CDR2 SQIVND (reference sequence). The CDR3 loop reads CASQTGGADTQYF. In DNA form, the CDR3 reads TGTGCCAGTCAAACAGGGGGCGCGGATACGCAGTATTTT.

V is TRBV7-6 and J is TRBJ1-2; no firm D call. The CDR3 runs to 13 residues. The V gene lost 5 bases and the J gene lost 6 bases, with 13 bases spanning the gap. Germline loops: CDR1 SGHVS, CDR2 FNYEAQ. CDR3 DNA sequence: TGTGCCAGCAGCGCTGACTCTCAACATGGCTACACCTTC. Protein: CASSADSQHGYTF.

This chain joins TRBV20-1 and TRBJ1-2; D uncertain. The germline V gene has CDR1 DFQATT and CDR2 SNEGSKA (reference sequence). The CDR3 is made up of 9 amino acids. The CDR3 reads CSVVSSYTF. The CDR3 DNA reads TGCTCGGTAGTCTCGAGCTACACCTTC.

The chain uses TRBV5-1 and TRBJ2-1, with D maybe TRBD2 (6 bases). V lost 3 bases, J lost 4 bases, and 11 bases lay in between. CDR3 length: 14 residues. CDR1 is SGHRS and CDR2 is YFSETQ in the germline V gene. CDR3 sequence (DNA): TGCGCCAGCAGCTCATCGGGGGATTACAATGAGCAGTTCTTC. Encoded protein: CASSSSGDYNEQFF.

This clone was counted only a few times. The CDR3 loop reads CATSDSQGAGEKLFF. CDR3 coding DNA: TGTGCCACCAGTGACTCACAGGGGGCTGGCGAAAAACTGTTTTTT. This chain connects TRBV24-1 to TRBJ1-4; 9 bases fit TRBD1. The germline V gene encodes CDR1 KGHDR and CDR2 SFDVKD. CDR3 length: 15 residues. The junction had 7 bases not matched to a gene; V was cut back by 4 bases and J by 8 bases.

This clone appeared a single time. V gene TRBV2 combines with J gene TRBJ2-7, with a possible D match to TRBD1 (5 bases). CDR1 SNHLY and CDR2 FYNNEI come from the germline V gene. This CDR3 is 14 amino acids long. Trimming shortened V by 2 bases and J by 3 bases, and 11 bases separated the two germline ends. The CDR3 is CASSETGRVYEQYF. CDR3 sequence (DNA): TGTGCCAGCAGTGAAACTGGCAGGGTCTACGAGCAGTACTTC.

This chain joins TRBV27 and TRBJ2-1; D is perhaps TRBD1 (6 bases). Between the trimmed V and J ends, which lost 3 bases and 4 bases, there was a span of 16 bases. CDR1 is MNHEY, CDR2 SMNVEV, per germline (reference sequence). This CDR3 comprises 16 residues. The CDR3 DNA reads TGTGCCAGCAGTTTCCGTGGCTTGGGGGCTTACAATGAGCAGTTCTTC. This sequence encodes CASSFRGLGAYNEQFF.

V usage is TRBV13 and J usage is TRBJ1-2, with TRBD1 matching 8 bases. The CDR3 covers 17 residues. The V segment lost 5 bases and the J segment 0 bases; nucleotides outside the gene matches: 11. From germline, CDR1 is PRHDT and CDR2 FYEKMQ (reference sequence). CDR3 sequence reads: CASSAQPGQASNYGYTF. CDR3 bases: TGTGCCAGCAGCGCCCAACCGGGACAGGCTTCTAACTATGGCTACACCTTC. The variable domain in full, completed from reference TRBV13 and TRBJ1-2, reads AAGVIQSPRHLIKEKRETATLKCYPIPRHDTVYWYQQGPGQDPQFLISFYEKMQSDKGSIPDRFSAQQFSDYHSELNMSSLELGDSALYFCASSAQPGQASNYGYTFGSGTRLTVV.

The chain joins TRBV4-2 to TRBJ2-3; 7 bases align to TRBD2. The germline CDR1 and CDR2 sequences are LGHNA and YNFKEQ. Trimming at V came to 3 bases and at J to 4 bases, leaving 7 bases not matched to a gene. The CDR3 is 15 amino acids. The CDR3 loop reads CASSHIAGVADTQYF. The CDR3 DNA sequence: TGTGCCAGCAGCCATATCGCGGGAGTGGCAGATACGCAGTATTTT.

The gene calls are TRBV18 and TRBJ2-3; 12 positions agree with TRBD2. This CDR3 comprises 16 residues. The V gene end was trimmed by 5 bases and the J gene end by 6 bases; junction bases not matched to a gene: 9. CDR1 is KGHSH and CDR2 is LQKENI in the germline V gene. CDR3: CASSLGLAGRADTQYF. The CDR3 nucleotides read TGTGCCAGCTCATTGGGACTAGCGGGCCGGGCGGATACGCAGTATTTT. Drawing the rest from reference TRBV18 and TRBJ2-3, the complete variable domain is NAGVMQNPRHLVRRRGQEARLRCSPMKGHSHVYWYRQLPEEGLKFMVYLQKENIIDESGMPKERFSAEFPKEGPSILRIQQVVRGDSAAYFCASSLGLAGRADTQYFGPGTRLTVL.

This rearrangement joins TRBV4-1 to TRBJ2-7; maybe TRBD1 (6 bases). The CDR3 loop spans 16 amino acids. V was trimmed by 4 bases and J by 2 bases, leaving 18 bases between them. The germline V gene encodes CDR1 MGHRA and CDR2 YSYEKL. The CDR3 sequence is CASSLTTAGVPYEQYF. In DNA, the CDR3 is TGCGCCAGCAGCCTGACTACCGCAGGGGTCCCCTACGAGCAGTACTTC.

The V call is TRBV5-4, the J call TRBJ1-2; 8 nucleotides agree with TRBD1. The CDR3 length is 15 residues. Losses at the gene ends were 2 bases for V and 4 bases for J; bases not matched to a gene: 7. Germline V gene data show CDR1 as SGHNT and CDR2 as YYREEE (reference sequence). As DNA, the CDR3 is TGTGCCAGCAGCTTCGACAGGGGTTCCCCCTATGGCTACACCTTC. As protein: CASSFDRGSPYGYTF.

This clone appeared once. The J gene is TRBJ1-1, the V gene TRBV19; 8 positions match TRBD1. The CDR3 is 15 amino acids. Germline V gives CDR1 LNHDA, CDR2 SQIVND (reference sequence). The V and J ends lost 3 bases and 2 bases, in that order; junction bases with no gene match: 5. CDR3 coding DNA: TGTGCCAGTAGTATCCAGACAGGGGTAAACACTGAAGCTTTCTTT. Protein product: CASSIQTGVNTEAFF.

This clone appeared a single time. The gene calls are TRBV27 and TRBJ2-3, with D tentatively TRBD2 (6 bases). The CDR3 extends over 16 amino acids. V lost 3 bases, J lost 5 bases, and 18 bases lay in between. Germline CDR1 MNHEY, CDR2 SMNVEV (reference sequence). This CDR3 reads CASSFLSGDFVDTQYF. The CDR3, as DNA: TGTGCCAGCAGTTTTCTTAGCGGTGACTTTGTAGATACGCAGTATTTT.

The CDR3 nucleotides are TGTGCCAGCAGCGCACCCGGGACTAGCGGGAGAGGGGGATTGGGCGAGCAGTTCTTC. It yields the protein CASSAPGTSGRGGLGEQFF. V is TRBV9 and J is TRBJ2-1, with 14 nucleotides matching TRBD2. Trimming removed 3 bases from V and 10 bases from J; junction bases left unmatched: 18. The CDR3 is 19 residues long. Per the germline V gene, CDR1 is SGDLS and CDR2 is YYNGEE.

The chain links TRBV7-2 to TRBJ2-1; the match to TRBD1 covers 11 bases. The CDR3 length is 17 residues. The V segment lost 5 bases and the J segment 1 base; nucleotides outside the gene matches: 7. Germline-derived CDR1 and CDR2 are SGHTA and FQGNSA. The CDR3 DNA reads as TGTGCCAGCAGCCCAGGACAGGGGGCGGGATCCTACAATGAGCAGTTCTTC. Its translation: CASSPGQGAGSYNEQFF.

The V and J genes are TRBV11-2 and TRBJ2-7; 7 bases are shared with TRBD2. The CDR3 has 14 residues. The V and J ends lost 6 bases and 2 bases, in that order; junction bases with no gene match: 7. Germline CDR1 and CDR2: SGHAT and FQNNGV. The CDR3 DNA reads as TGTGCCAGCAGTCACCCGGGAGGCACCTACGAGCAGTACTTC. It specifies CASSHPGGTYEQYF.

The V gene is TRBV2, the J gene TRBJ2-1; 8 bases are shared with TRBD1. The CDR3 consists of 15 residues. The V segment lost 7 bases and the J segment 5 bases; nucleotides outside the gene matches: 10. CDR1 is SNHLY and CDR2 is FYNNEI in the germline V gene. CDR3 DNA sequence: TGTGCCAGCATCTCCCGGGACAGGACAAACAATGAGCAGTTCTTC. Its protein product is CASISRDRTNNEQFF.

This chain joins TRBV19 and TRBJ2-1; 11 bases line up with TRBD2. This CDR3 comprises 16 residues. In germline, CDR1 is LNHDA, CDR2 SQIVND (reference sequence). V lost 3 bases and J lost 4; bases outside the gene matches: 5. CDR3 residues: CASSMSGTSGYNEQFF. CDR3 coding DNA: TGTGCCAGTAGTATGTCCGGGACTAGCGGATACAATGAGCAGTTCTTC.